This TCR beta chain was sequenced during a study of blood T cell repertoires in COVID-19. Study-wide context: Spain, Italy and the United States supplied samples that represented acute and convalescent COVID-19. T cells, B-cell-depleted T cells, or PBMCs supplied cDNA or gDNA.

The authors' processing: Amplification with reference gene primers provided the estimates of nucleated cell counts. The protocol was immunoSEQ multiplex PCR, while the TCRdb copy is restricted to in-frame clones and leaves out a portion. The V and J calls and clone size are taken from that table; D and trimming were inferred from the DNA. The sample yields some 120,000 clones, 90% seen once. This clone has only a few counts. The CDR3 is made up of 15 amino acids. Per germline, CDR1 LNHDA and CDR2 SQIVND (reference sequence). V was clipped by 6 bases and J by 8 bases; unmatched bases: 11. The sequenced material came from peripheral blood. This sequence was found in a human donor with active COVID-19. The donor label of this sample is uncertain. V usage is TRBV19 and J usage is TRBJ1-5, with 9 bases aligning to TRBD1. The chain's CDR3 is CASRHSDRGFEPQHF. Written as DNA, the CDR3 is TGTGCCAGTAGGCATTCGGACAGGGGCTTTGAGCCCCAGCATTTT.